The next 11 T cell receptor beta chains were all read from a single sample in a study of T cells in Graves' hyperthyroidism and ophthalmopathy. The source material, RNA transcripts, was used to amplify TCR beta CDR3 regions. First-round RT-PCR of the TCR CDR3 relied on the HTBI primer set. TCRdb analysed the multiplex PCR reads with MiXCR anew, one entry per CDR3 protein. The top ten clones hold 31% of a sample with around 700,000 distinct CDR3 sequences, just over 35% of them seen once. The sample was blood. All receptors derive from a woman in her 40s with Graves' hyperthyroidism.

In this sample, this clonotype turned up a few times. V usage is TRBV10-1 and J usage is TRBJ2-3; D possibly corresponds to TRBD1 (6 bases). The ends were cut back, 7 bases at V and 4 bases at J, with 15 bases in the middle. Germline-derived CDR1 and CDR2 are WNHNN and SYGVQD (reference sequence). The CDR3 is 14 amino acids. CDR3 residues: CASIVGRGPDTQYF. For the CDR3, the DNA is TGCGCCAGCATCGTGGGCAGGGGCCCAGATACGCAGTATTTT.

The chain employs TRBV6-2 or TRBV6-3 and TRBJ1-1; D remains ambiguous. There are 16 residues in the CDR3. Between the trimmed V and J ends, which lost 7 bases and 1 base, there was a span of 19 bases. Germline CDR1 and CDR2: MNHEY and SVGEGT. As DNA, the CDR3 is TGTGCCAGCACCAACGACCGGGCACCCAGGAACACTGAAGCTTTCTTT. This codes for CASTNDRAPRNTEAFF.

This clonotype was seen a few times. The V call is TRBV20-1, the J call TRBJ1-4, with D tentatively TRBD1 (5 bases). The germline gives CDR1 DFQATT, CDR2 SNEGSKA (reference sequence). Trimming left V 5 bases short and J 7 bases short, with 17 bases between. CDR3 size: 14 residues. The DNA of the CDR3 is TGCAGTGCTCGGGGACCCACGGAGGGTGAAAAACTGTTTTTT. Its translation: CSARGPTEGEKLFF.

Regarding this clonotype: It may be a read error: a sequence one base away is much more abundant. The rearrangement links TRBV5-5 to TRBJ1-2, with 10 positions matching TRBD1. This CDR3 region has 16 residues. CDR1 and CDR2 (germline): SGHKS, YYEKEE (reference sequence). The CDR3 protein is CASSHPGGQGTYGYTF. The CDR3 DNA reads TGCGCCAGCAGCCACCCCGGGGGACAGGGGACCTATGGCTACACCTTC. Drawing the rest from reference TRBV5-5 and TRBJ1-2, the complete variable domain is DAGVTQSPTHLIKTRGQQVTLRCSPISGHKSVSWYQQVLGQGPQFIFQYYEKEERGRGNFPDRFSARQFPNYSSELNVNALLLGDSALYLCASSHPGGQGTYGYTFGSGTRLTVV.

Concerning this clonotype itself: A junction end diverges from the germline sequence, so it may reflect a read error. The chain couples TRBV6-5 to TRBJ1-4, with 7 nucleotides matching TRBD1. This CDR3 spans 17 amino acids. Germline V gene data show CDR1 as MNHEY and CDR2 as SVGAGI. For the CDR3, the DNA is TGTACCAGCAGTCGACGGACAGGTTGGGCAACTAATGAAAAACTGTTTTTT. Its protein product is CTSSRRTGWATNEKLFF.

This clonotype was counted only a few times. The CDR3 DNA sequence: TGTGCCAGCAGCTTGTTGTCCTCGCCCGGAAACACCATATATTTT. Residues: CASSLLSSPGNTIYF. The J gene is TRBJ1-3, the V gene TRBV5-8; the D is unclear. V was pared by 1 base and J by 4 bases, with 12 bases between. The germline gives CDR1 SGHTS, CDR2 YDEGEE. This CDR3 is 15 amino acids long.

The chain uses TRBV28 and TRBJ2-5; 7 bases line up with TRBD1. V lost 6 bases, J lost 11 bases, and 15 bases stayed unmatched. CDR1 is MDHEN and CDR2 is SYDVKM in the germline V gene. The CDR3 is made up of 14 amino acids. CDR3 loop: CASRDLQGYNEQYF. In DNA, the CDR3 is TGTGCCAGCAGGGACCTACAGGGGTACAATGAGCAGTACTTC. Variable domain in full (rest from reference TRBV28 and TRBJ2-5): DVKVTQSSRYLVKRTGEKVFLECVQDMDHENMFWYRQDPGLGLRLIYFSYDVKMKEKGDIPEGYSVSREKKERFSLILESASTNQTSMYLCASRDLQGYNEQYFGPGTRLLVL.

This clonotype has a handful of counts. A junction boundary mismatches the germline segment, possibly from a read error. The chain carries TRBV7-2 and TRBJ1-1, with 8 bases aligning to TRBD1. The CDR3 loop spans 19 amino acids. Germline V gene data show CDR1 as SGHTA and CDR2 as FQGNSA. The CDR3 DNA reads TGCGCCAGCAGCCAAGATGCCCCGACAGGGGTTATCGTGTGGACTGAAGCTTTCTTT. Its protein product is CASSQDAPTGVIVWTEAFF.

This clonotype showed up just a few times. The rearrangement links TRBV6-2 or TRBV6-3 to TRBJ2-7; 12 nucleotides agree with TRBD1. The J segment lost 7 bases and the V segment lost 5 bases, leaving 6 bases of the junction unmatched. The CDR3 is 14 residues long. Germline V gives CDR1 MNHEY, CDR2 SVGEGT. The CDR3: CASSRGQGAREQYF. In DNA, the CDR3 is TGTGCCAGCAGTAGGGGACAGGGGGCGAGGGAGCAGTACTTC.

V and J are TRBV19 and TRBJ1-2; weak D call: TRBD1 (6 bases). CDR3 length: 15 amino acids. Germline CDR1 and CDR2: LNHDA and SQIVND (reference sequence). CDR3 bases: TGTGCTAGTGGTTTGGCCCGGGACATAACCTATGGCTACACCTTC. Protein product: CASGLARDITYGYTF.

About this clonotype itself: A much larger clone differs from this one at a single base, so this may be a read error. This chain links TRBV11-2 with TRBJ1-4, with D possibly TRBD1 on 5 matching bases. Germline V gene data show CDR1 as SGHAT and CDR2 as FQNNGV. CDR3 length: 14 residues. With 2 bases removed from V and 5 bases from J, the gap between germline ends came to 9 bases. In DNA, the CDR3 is TGTGCCAGCAGCTTATCCGGGACGAATGAAAAACTGTTTTTT. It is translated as CASSLSGTNEKLFF.